The 5 T cell receptor beta chains in this list originate from one sample, sequenced in a study of blood T cell repertoires in COVID-19 (dated by TCRdb to 2019 to 2021). The method behind the library was the immunoSEQ multiplex PCR assay. In TCRdb, the immuneACCESS table is reduced to in-frame sequences with V and J assigned. These tables do not hold every clone; where another copy was compared, an unresolved V gene accounts for under half, and the others remain unexplained. The sample records a few hundred thousand clones, roughly 91% of which are singletons. Together, the top ten hold more than 1% of the sample. Sequenced: PBMCs or T cells enriched from blood (not recorded which). These receptors came from a woman aged 18 to 35 who had recovered from COVID-19.

The genes are TRBV7-9 and TRBJ2-7, with 9 positions matching TRBD1. CDR3 length: 16 residues. V shed 4 bases and J 5 bases; nucleotides not matched to a gene: 12. CDR1 SEHNR and CDR2 FQNEAQ come from the germline V gene (reference sequence). CDR3 sequence: CASSSSTGTGRHEQYF. The DNA of the CDR3 is TGTGCCAGCAGCTCGTCGACCGGGACAGGGAGGCACGAGCAGTACTTC.

This chain connects TRBV19 to TRBJ1-5; TRBD1 is a possible D gene (5 bases). The CDR3 is made up of 16 amino acids. V shed 1 base and J shed 2 bases, with 12 bases lying between them. Per germline, CDR1 LNHDA and CDR2 SQIVND (reference sequence). CDR3 region: CASSIAQARGNQPQHF. The CDR3 DNA is TGTGCCAGTAGTATAGCACAGGCCAGGGGCAATCAGCCCCAGCATTTT.

The chain couples TRBV11-3 to TRBJ2-1, with TRBD2 matching over 8 bases. V shed 5 bases and J 7 bases; nucleotides not matched to a gene: 13. Germline lookup yields CDR1 SGHNT and CDR2 YENEEA. This CDR3 has 16 residues. The CDR3 is CASSARRGAPQNEQFF. CDR3 coding DNA: TGTGCCAGCAGCGCCAGGCGGGGGGCGCCTCAAAATGAGCAGTTCTTC.

J is TRBJ1-2 and V is TRBV6-1; D perhaps matches TRBD1 (5 bases). CDR1 and CDR2 from the germline V gene are MNHNS and SASEGT. The CDR3 consists of 15 residues. Between the trimmed V and J ends, which lost 3 bases and 8 bases, there was a span of 19 bases. This CDR3 is CASSDLQVGLRGYTF. CDR3 sequence (DNA): TGTGCCAGCAGTGACCTACAGGTGGGACTGCGAGGCTACACCTTC.

This chain joins TRBV1 and TRBJ2-3; whether TRBD2, the table's D call, matches the DNA was not checked. TRBV1 has pseudogene status. The CDR3 has 21 residues. The CDR3 protein is CTSSPKTLASSGGVSTDTQYF. CDR3 in DNA: TGCACCAGCAGCCCGAAAACCCTGGCGTCTAGCGGGGGAGTGAGCACAGATACGCAGTATTTT.